A single TCR beta chain is shown here with its context. The target of this receptor is not known. No much larger clone is present one base from it, and per-base qualities are unavailable. The CDR3 sequence holds 11 residues, the cysteine and phenylalanine included. The only DNA kept is the CDR3, 33 bases in frame from the first base. CDR1 and CDR2 were assigned from the germline V gene (reference sequence) as MNHEY and SMNVEV. The junction carries 3 bases between V and J, which are trimmed by 6 bases and 4 bases respectively. Libraries were constructed by the immunoSEQ multiplex PCR assay. A mixture of 60 forward primers for TCR Vbeta segments and 13 reverse primers for TCR Jbeta segments was used in the multiplex PCR. A multiplex PCR assay on genomic DNA amplified the CDR3 region of rearranged TCR beta genes. The amplified TCR beta libraries were sequenced on the Illumina HiSeq System as 87-base-pair reads. Processing in the source paper ran as follows. Across the 670 or so repertoires, a later analysis counted roughly 77 million unique TCR beta chains, 9.5 million to 13 million of which were shared by at least two donors. Raw reads were error-corrected and collapsed into unique sequences by a nearest-neighbor algorithm in which closely related sequences were merged to remove PCR and sequencing errors. CDR3 sequences were aligned to IMGT reference sequences to assign V, D and J gene segments. For a sequence to be retained, at least a six-nucleotide match to both a V gene segment and a J gene segment was required. Rearrangements were classified as productive when the CDR3 lacked stop codons and remained in frame with V and J, and all other rearrangements were classified as non-productive. Following IMGT convention, CDR3 was defined as the stretch from the second conserved V-encoded cysteine to the conserved J-encoded phenylalanine. The earlier analysis of some 600 of the donors excluded sequences that lacked an unambiguous match to a single V gene segment. An earlier analysis of several hundred of the donors called V segments functional above 56.7% productive rearrangements and segregating when the between-donor standard deviation exceeded 5%. To diagnose cytomegalovirus status from the catalog of TCR beta chain sequences, a statistical classification framework was built. In a later analysis, V and J genes were assigned by comparing TCR nucleotide sequences against IMGT/GENE-DB human TR gene sequences. In a later analysis, CDR3 sequences and most-parsimonious VDJ recombination scenarios were assigned using the TCRdist pipeline. In a later analysis, each TCR beta chain was defined by its CDR3 amino acid sequence together with its V-gene family, and reads without a unique V-gene family were excluded. In a later analysis, around 650 highly shared, low-generation-probability nucleotide sequences were removed to address suspected cross-contamination and a sequencing artifact. In a later analysis, a clonal expansion index was calculated for each public chain from normalized within-repertoire ranks of inferred template counts. In a later analysis, generation probabilities were computed using a VDJ recombination model fitted to out-of-frame rearrangements, and the results were checked against IGoR. Hypergeometric tests were used in a later analysis to score TCR-TCR, TCR-HLA and TCR-CMV co-occurrence, with a repertoire-size bias correction applied to the TCR pairs. In a later analysis, false discovery rates were estimated by permuting HLA or CMV assignments 20 times. In a later analysis, co-occurring TCRs were grouped using DBSCAN, with TCRdist sequence similarity added in when clustering inside HLA-allele-positive subsets. Repertoires with fewer than 30,000 or more than 120,000 public chains, plus five repertoires with anomalous nucleotide sharing, were excluded from co-occurrence clustering. Imported from immuneACCESS, the table was reduced by TCRdb to in-frame sequences with V and J called. These copies leave out some clones; in studies compared against another copy, an unresolved V gene accounts for under half, and the cause of the remainder is not known. D and trimming come from the DNA, and the V and J calls and clone size come from that table. Across this sample there are around 170,000 clones, with around three quarters seen only once. The ten largest make up approximately 0.7% of the sample.

The data are from a study of cytomegalovirus exposure and HLA in healthy donors (dated by TCRdb to the late 2010s). As for the study more broadly: In an earlier analysis of approximately 500 of the donors, approximately 260 Gb of sequence data and approximately 120 million unique TCR beta sequences from about 190 million T cells were reported. Approximately 300 gigabases of sequencing data and 91 million or so unique TCR sequences made up an early release that covered approximately 620 HLA-typed donors. Among the roughly 390 genotyped donors, roughly 80% belonged to the genetic ancestry cluster associated with self-reported Caucasian donors. The study aimed to test whether cataloging public T cell receptors could reveal signatures of past pathogen exposure. The T cell repertoires of 666 subjects were profiled by immunosequencing and related to cytomegalovirus serostatus. Along with the roughly 700-subject first cohort, a separate validation cohort of over 90 different subjects was used. To predict cytomegalovirus infection status, the study combined high-throughput TCR immunosequencing, statistical association of individual TCRs with disease status, and machine learning. A later analysis re-analyzed previously published TCR beta repertoires from hundreds of donors and added high-resolution HLA genotyping to study TCR occurrence patterns. Rather than drawing on any new phenotypic data, the later analysis identified candidate immune exposures from TCR beta sequences and the way those sequences occurred across donors. An earlier analysis of several hundred of the donors applied high-throughput TCR beta sequencing to assess whether each TCR beta V gene segment acted as functional or pseudogenic. Alongside the repertoire data, information on donor age, sex, ethnicity and CMV serostatus was compiled. In a later genetic analysis, genome-wide SNP genotypes for about three fifths of the roughly 670 donors were used, and that subset was treated as a discovery cohort. All discovery cohort repertoires had been generated on a single sequencing platform. HLA typing included class I and class II loci at four-digit resolution. Typing coverage varied by locus: roughly 620-640 donors for A, B, C, DRB1 and DQB1; about 520 for DQA1; nearly 610 for DPA1; some 470 for DPB1. Roughly 5 DR-DQ haplotypes were handled as single units for association and clustering because linkage in the cohort was strong. Among about 360 genotyped donors of the cohort, an average of about 240,000 unique TCR beta nucleotide sequences were sequenced per donor, approximately 20% of them non-productive.

In total, around 600 healthy bone marrow donors made up the cohort. At the time of sampling, every cohort member was nominally healthy, though immune exposures that went unrecorded were likely present. The donor was CMV seronegative and belonged to the group of over 300 seronegative cohort members. Every donor gave a peripheral blood sample, and the peripheral blood mononuclear cells from that sample were used for TCR beta sequencing. Genomic DNA was extracted from the blood cell samples with the Qiagen DNeasy Blood Extraction Kit. The full study reports these points: Correlated functional status among segregating V segments might reflect linkage disequilibrium, but an unknown experimental factor could not be ruled out. The 87-base-pair reads could not distinguish some IMGT-functional V segments, including TRBV6-2 and TRBV6-3, so those segments were excluded. The presence/absence analyses assumed that sequencing depth was roughly uniform across donors, and that assumption may not be true. The classifier was reported to diagnose cytomegalovirus status with high specificity and sensitivity in both the original and validation cohorts. Specific HLA alleles were associated with roughly 16,000 TCR beta sequences at a false discovery rate of 0.05 in a later analysis. A later analysis found that HLA-associated TCR beta chains were more clonally expanded and had lower generation probabilities than equally common non-associated chains. Strong co-occurrence of HLA alleles, especially DR and DQ, made assigning TCR associations to individual alleles difficult. A few of the identified cytomegalovirus-associated TCR beta chains were confirmed in vitro to be specific for cytomegalovirus antigens. A total of around 150 TCR beta chains were listed by the study as associated with cytomegalovirus. A later analysis reported that several top co-occurrence clusters appeared linked to parvovirus B19, influenza, CMV and Epstein-Barr virus. The cohort was sequenced for TCR beta chains only, and without alpha or paired-chain data the features that could be detected were limited. An earlier analysis of around 500 of the donors showed that most TCR beta V segments appeared in productive rearrangements either about 87% or about 30% of the time, which broadly matched IMGT annotations. A cluster of highly shared sequence variants was judged likely to represent a technical artifact of the sequencing pipeline. According to a later analysis, most CMV-associated TCR beta chains appeared to be HLA-restricted, and the HLA associations seemed to be driven largely by CMV exposure. Most TCR sequences were seen in very few donors, while some public TCRs were found in many individuals. A later genetic analysis associated a missense DCLRE1C variant with V-gene and J-gene trimming of TCR beta chains, and an independent cohort replicated the association. According to the authors, the approach could potentially be generalized to other disease states and immunological phenotypes. The only immune exposure information available for the cohort was CMV serostatus. Because counts were too low, approximately 18 rarely observed V segments, including chromosome 9 orphons, were excluded from the earlier analysis of some 590 of the donors. Because some donors lacked HLA typing at each locus, the association tests relied only on the typed subset. In a later genetic analysis, fewer N-insertions in productive TCRs were reported among donors in an Asian-associated ancestry cluster than the roughly 670-donor mean. According to a later analysis, TCR association rates differed among HLA loci, with DRB1 alleles showing the most associated TCRs and HLA-C alleles showing the fewest. A further reported finding was that TCR beta sequences accurately predicted the HLA-A and HLA-B alleles for most subjects in the first cohort.

The sequence came from a woman in her forties in good health and CMV-seronegative. Sequenced: PBMCs. The sequence joins TRBV27 to TRBJ1-4, with the D gene uncertain. This receptor has the CDR3 CASSGNEKLFF. The nucleotide sequence is given as TGTGCCAGCAGCGGTAATGAAAAACTGTTTTTT.